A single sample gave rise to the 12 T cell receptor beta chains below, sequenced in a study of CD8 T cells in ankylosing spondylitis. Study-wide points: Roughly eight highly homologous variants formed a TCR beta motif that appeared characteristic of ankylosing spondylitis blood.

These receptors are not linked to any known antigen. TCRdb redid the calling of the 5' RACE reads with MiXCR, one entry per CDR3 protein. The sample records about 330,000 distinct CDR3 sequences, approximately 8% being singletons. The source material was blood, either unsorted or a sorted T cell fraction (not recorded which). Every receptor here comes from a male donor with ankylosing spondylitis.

In DNA form, the CDR3 reads TGTGCCAGCAGCTTAGGGGGACAGTTCTTCAATGAGCAGTTCTTC. Residues: CASSLGGQFFNEQFF. The rearrangement links TRBV7-2 to TRBJ2-1, with 7 bases matching TRBD1. The V segment lost 1 base and the J segment 6 bases; nucleotides outside the gene matches: 6. Germline V gene data show CDR1 as SGHTA and CDR2 as FQGNSA. The CDR3 sequence is 15 residues long.

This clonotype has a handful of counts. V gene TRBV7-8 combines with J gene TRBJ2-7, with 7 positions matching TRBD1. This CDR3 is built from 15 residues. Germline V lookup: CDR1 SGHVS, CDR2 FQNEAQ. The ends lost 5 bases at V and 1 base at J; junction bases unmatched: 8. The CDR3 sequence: CASSTNRGKSYEQYF. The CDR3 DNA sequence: TGTGCCAGCAGCACAAACAGGGGAAAGTCCTACGAGCAGTACTTC.

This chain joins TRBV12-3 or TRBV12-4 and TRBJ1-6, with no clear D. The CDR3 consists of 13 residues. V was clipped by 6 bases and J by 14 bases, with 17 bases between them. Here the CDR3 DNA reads TGTGCCAGCAGGCCGGGCCAGTCGTGGACCCTCCACTTT. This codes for CASRPGQSWTLHF.

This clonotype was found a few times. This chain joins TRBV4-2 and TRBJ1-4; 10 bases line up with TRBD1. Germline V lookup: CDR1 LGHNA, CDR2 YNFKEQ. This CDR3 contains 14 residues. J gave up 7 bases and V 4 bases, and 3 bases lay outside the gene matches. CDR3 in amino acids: CASSRGTGVEKLFF. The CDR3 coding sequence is TGTGCCAGCAGCCGAGGGACAGGGGTTGAAAAACTGTTTTTT.

CDR3 protein: CSTSPLAFEQFF. The CDR3 bases are TGCAGTACCAGCCCTCTAGCGTTTGAGCAGTTCTTC. The J gene is TRBJ2-1, the V gene TRBV20-1, with D possibly being TRBD2 (6 bases). Between the trimmed V and J ends, which lost 8 bases and 9 bases, there was a span of 17 bases. Germline V lookup: CDR1 DFQATT, CDR2 SNEGSKA (reference sequence). The CDR3 is 12 residues long.

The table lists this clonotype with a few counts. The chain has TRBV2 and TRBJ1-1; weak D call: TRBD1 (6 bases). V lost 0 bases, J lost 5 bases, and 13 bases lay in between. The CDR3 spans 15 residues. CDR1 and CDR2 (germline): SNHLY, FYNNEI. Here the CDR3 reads CASSEAGGLRTEAFF. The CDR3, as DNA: TGTGCCAGCAGTGAAGCGGGGGGGCTAAGGACTGAAGCTTTCTTT.

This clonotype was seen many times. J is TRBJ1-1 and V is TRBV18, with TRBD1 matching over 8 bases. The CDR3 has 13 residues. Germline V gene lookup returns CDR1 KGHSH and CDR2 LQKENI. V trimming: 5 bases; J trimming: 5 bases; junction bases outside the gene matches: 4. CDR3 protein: CASSSTGETEAFF. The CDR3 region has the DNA TGTGCCAGCTCATCGACAGGGGAGACTGAAGCTTTCTTT.

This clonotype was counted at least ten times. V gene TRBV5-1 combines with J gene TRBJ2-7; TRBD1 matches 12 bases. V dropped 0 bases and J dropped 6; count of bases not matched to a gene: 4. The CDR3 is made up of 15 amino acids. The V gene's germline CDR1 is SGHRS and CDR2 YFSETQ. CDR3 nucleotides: TGCGCCAGCAGCTTGGAGGGACAGGGGGCGCGCGAGCAGTACTTC. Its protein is CASSLEGQGAREQYF.

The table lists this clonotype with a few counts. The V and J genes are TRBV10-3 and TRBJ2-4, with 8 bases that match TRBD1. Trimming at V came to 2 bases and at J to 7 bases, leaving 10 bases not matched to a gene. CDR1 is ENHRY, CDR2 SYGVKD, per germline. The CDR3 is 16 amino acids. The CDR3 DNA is TGTGCCATCAGTGAGAACCGACAGGGGACGGGGAACATTCAGTACTTC. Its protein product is CAISENRQGTGNIQYF.

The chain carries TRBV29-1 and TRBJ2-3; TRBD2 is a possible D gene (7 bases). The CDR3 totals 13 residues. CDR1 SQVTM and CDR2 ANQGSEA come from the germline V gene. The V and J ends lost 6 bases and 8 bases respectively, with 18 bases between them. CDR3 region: CSVEEGGTPTQYF. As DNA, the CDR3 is TGCAGCGTGGAGGAGGGGGGGACACCTACGCAGTATTTT.

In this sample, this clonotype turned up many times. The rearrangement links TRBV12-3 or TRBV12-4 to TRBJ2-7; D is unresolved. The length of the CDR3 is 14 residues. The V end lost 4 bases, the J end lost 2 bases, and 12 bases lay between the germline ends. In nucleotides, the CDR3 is TGTGCCAGCAGTTATACGGGTGAAGCCTACGAGCAGTACTTC. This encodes CASSYTGEAYEQYF.

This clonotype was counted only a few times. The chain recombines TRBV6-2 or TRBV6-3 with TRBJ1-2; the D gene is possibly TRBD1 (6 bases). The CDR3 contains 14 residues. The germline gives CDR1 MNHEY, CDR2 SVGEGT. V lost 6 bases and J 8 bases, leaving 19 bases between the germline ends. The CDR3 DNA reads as TGTGCCAGCAGCTCGGACAGCCGGGGTGTCGGCTACACCTTC. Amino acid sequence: CASSSDSRGVGYTF.